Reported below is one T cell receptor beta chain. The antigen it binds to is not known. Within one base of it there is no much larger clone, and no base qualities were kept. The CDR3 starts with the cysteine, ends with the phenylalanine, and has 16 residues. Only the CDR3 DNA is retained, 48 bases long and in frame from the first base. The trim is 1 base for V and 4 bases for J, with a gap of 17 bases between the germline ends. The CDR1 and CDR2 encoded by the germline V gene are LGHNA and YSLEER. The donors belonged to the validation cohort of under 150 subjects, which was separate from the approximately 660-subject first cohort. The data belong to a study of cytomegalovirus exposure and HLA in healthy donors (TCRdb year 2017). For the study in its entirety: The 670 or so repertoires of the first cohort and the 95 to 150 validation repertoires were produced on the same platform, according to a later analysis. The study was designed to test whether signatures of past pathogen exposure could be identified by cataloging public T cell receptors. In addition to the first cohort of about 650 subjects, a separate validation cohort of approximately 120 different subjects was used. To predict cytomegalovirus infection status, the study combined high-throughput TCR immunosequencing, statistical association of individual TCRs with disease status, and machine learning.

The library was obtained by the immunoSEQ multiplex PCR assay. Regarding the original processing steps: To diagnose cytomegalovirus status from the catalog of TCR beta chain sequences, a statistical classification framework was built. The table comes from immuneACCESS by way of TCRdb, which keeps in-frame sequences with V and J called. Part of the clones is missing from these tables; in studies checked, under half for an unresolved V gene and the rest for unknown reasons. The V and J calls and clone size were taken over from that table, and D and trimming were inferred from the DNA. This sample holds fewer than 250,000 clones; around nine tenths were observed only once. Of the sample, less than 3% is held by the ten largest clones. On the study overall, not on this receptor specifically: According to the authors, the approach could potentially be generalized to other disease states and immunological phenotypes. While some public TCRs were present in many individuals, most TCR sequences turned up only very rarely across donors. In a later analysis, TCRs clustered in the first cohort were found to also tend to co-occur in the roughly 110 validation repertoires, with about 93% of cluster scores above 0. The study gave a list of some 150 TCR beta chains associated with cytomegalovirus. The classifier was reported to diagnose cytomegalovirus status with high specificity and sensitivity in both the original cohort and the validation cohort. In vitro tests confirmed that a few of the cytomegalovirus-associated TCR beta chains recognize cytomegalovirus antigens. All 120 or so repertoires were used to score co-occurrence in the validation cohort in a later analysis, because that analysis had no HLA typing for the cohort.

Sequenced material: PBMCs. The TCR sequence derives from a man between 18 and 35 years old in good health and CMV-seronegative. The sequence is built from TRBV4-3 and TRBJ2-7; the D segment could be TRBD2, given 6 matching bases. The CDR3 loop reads CASSQGGGTGKYEQYF. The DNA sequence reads TGCGCCAGCAGCCAAGGAGGCGGGACGGGGAAATACGAGCAGTACTTC.